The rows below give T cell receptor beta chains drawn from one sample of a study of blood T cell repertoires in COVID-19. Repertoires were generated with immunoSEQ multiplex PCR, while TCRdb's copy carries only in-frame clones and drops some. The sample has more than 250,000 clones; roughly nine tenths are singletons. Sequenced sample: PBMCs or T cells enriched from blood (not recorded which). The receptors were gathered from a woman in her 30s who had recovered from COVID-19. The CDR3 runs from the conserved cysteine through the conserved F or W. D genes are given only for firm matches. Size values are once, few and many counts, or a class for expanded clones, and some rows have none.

cdr3_aa: CASSRGQGPQHF; cdr3_nt: TGTGCCAGCAGTCGAGGACAGGGGCCCCAGCATTTT; j_call: TRBJ1-5; v_call: TRBV12-3/TRBV12-4; clone_size: NA; d_call: TRBD1
cdr3_aa: CAISASGFTDTQYF; cdr3_nt: TGTGCCATCAGTGCTAGCGGCTTCACAGATACGCAGTATTTT; j_call: TRBJ2-3; v_call: TRBV10-3; clone_size: NA; d_call: TRBD2
cdr3_aa: CASSSLAGVAYNEQFF; cdr3_nt: TGTGCCAGTAGTAGCTTAGCGGGGGTCGCCTACAATGAGCAGTTCTTC; j_call: TRBJ2-1; v_call: TRBV19; clone_size: NA; d_call: TRBD2
cdr3_aa: CASSISTTQYF; cdr3_nt: TGTGCCAGCAGTATTAGTACTACGCAGTATTTT; j_call: TRBJ2-3; v_call: TRBV12-3/TRBV12-4; clone_size: NA; d_call: NA
cdr3_aa: CAIRGTDAMNTEAFF; cdr3_nt: TGTGCCATCAGGGGGACAGATGCCATGAACACTGAAGCTTTCTTT; j_call: TRBJ1-1; v_call: TRBV10-3; clone_size: once; d_call: TRBD1
cdr3_aa: CAWTGQGFGNQPQHF; cdr3_nt: TGTGCCTGGACCGGACAGGGGTTTGGCAATCAGCCCCAGCATTTT; j_call: TRBJ1-5; v_call: TRBV30; clone_size: NA; d_call: TRBD1
cdr3_aa: CASSDIRGRETQYF; cdr3_nt: TGTGCCAGCAGTGACATAAGGGGGCGGGAGACCCAGTACTTC; j_call: TRBJ2-5; v_call: TRBV2; clone_size: NA; d_call: TRBD1
cdr3_aa: CASSGKGQISGANVLTF; cdr3_nt: TGTGCCAGCAGTGGCAAAGGACAGATCTCTGGGGCCAACGTCCTGACTTTC; j_call: TRBJ2-6; v_call: TRBV6-1; clone_size: few; d_call: NA
cdr3_aa: CASSGQGQFNQPQHF; cdr3_nt: TGTGCCAGCAGTGGGCAAGGACAGTTTAATCAGCCCCAGCATTTT; j_call: TRBJ1-5; v_call: TRBV25-1; clone_size: NA; d_call: NA
cdr3_aa: CASSFRDSFYEQYF; cdr3_nt: TGCGCCAGCAGCTTTCGGGACAGCTTCTACGAGCAGTACTTC; j_call: TRBJ2-7; v_call: TRBV5-1; clone_size: NA; d_call: TRBD1
cdr3_aa: CASRGGREYEQYF; cdr3_nt: TGTGCCAGCCGGGGAGGCAGAGAGTACGAGCAGTACTTC; j_call: TRBJ2-7; v_call: TRBV19; clone_size: once; d_call: NA
cdr3_aa: CAWSQGGPGYGYTF; cdr3_nt: TGTGCCTGGTCACAGGGTGGGCCCGGGTATGGCTACACCTTC; j_call: TRBJ1-2; v_call: TRBV30; clone_size: NA; d_call: NA
cdr3_aa: CASSSSGGYGYTF; cdr3_nt: TGTGCCAGCAGCTCCTCAGGGGGCTATGGCTACACCTTC; j_call: TRBJ1-2; v_call: TRBV11-1; clone_size: NA; d_call: TRBD1
cdr3_aa: CASSLEQGGQPQHF; cdr3_nt: TGCGCCAGCAGCTTGGAACAGGGCGGTCAGCCCCAGCATTTT; j_call: TRBJ1-5; v_call: TRBV5-1; clone_size: NA; d_call: NA
cdr3_aa: CASSSSTVHQHF; cdr3_nt: TGTGCCAGCAGCTCAAGCACAGTCCATCAGCATTTT; j_call: TRBJ1-5; v_call: TRBV7-9; clone_size: NA; d_call: NA
cdr3_aa: CASSRRGHNSPLHF; cdr3_nt: TGCGCCAGCAGTCGCAGGGGGCATAATTCACCCCTCCACTTT; j_call: TRBJ1-6; v_call: TRBV10-2; clone_size: NA; d_call: TRBD1
cdr3_aa: CASSEQRASGNTIYF; cdr3_nt: TGTGCCAGCAGTGAACAGCGGGCCTCTGGAAACACCATATATTTT; j_call: TRBJ1-3; v_call: TRBV6-1; clone_size: NA; d_call: NA
cdr3_aa: CASSQDDRSSGNTIYF; cdr3_nt: TGCGCCAGCAGCCAAGATGACAGGTCCTCTGGAAACACCATATATTTT; j_call: TRBJ1-3; v_call: TRBV4-1; clone_size: NA; d_call: NA
cdr3_aa: CATSRKTGETGELFF; cdr3_nt: TGTGCCACCAGCAGAAAGACAGGGGAGACCGGGGAGCTGTTTTTT; j_call: TRBJ2-2; v_call: TRBV15; clone_size: NA; d_call: TRBD1
cdr3_aa: CASSDRDRGNYGYTF; cdr3_nt: TGTGCCAGCAGTGACAGGGACAGGGGCAACTATGGCTACACCTTC; j_call: TRBJ1-2; v_call: TRBV6-1; clone_size: NA; d_call: TRBD1
cdr3_aa: CASSLDGVWKEAFF; cdr3_nt: TGCGCCAGCAGCTTGGACGGGGTGTGGAAGGAAGCTTTCTTT; j_call: TRBJ1-1; v_call: TRBV5-1; clone_size: few; d_call: NA
cdr3_aa: CASRPPVSSGNTIYF; cdr3_nt: TGTGCCAGCAGACCCCCCGTGAGCTCTGGAAACACCATATATTTT; j_call: TRBJ1-3; v_call: TRBV6-5; clone_size: once; d_call: NA
cdr3_aa: CASNWAPQDTEAFF; cdr3_nt: TGTGCCAGCAATTGGGCCCCCCAGGACACTGAAGCTTTCTTT; j_call: TRBJ1-1; v_call: TRBV2; clone_size: NA; d_call: NA
cdr3_aa: CASTLGGGGTDTQYF; cdr3_nt: TGTGCCAGCACCCTTGGGGGGGGTGGGACAGATACGCAGTATTTT; j_call: TRBJ2-3; v_call: TRBV6-5; clone_size: NA; d_call: TRBD2
cdr3_aa: CASSSTTDTQYF; cdr3_nt: TGTGCCAGCAGCTCAACTACAGATACGCAGTATTTT; j_call: TRBJ2-3; v_call: TRBV9; clone_size: NA; d_call: NA
cdr3_aa: CASSLLGSPGTGNTGELFF; cdr3_nt: TGTGCCAGCAGCTTATTGGGATCTCCCGGGACAGGGAACACCGGGGAGCTGTTTTTT; j_call: TRBJ2-2; v_call: TRBV7-3; clone_size: NA; d_call: TRBD1
cdr3_aa: CASRAAGGYGYTF; cdr3_nt: TGTGCCAGCAGAGCCGCGGGCGGCTATGGCTACACCTTC; j_call: TRBJ1-2; v_call: TRBV7-8; clone_size: NA; d_call: NA
cdr3_aa: CASSADRDSGNTIYF; cdr3_nt: TGTGCCAGCAGCGCCGACAGGGACTCTGGAAACACCATATATTTT; j_call: TRBJ1-3; v_call: TRBV11-2; clone_size: NA; d_call: TRBD1
cdr3_aa: CASSWREVSYEQYF; cdr3_nt: TGTGCCAGCAGTTGGAGGGAGGTTTCCTACGAGCAGTACTTC; j_call: TRBJ2-7; v_call: TRBV6-5; clone_size: NA; d_call: NA
cdr3_aa: CASRSGTSGGARTDTQYF; cdr3_nt: TGCGCCAGCCGATCCGGGACTAGCGGGGGGGCCCGCACAGATACGCAGTATTTT; j_call: TRBJ2-3; v_call: TRBV5-1; clone_size: NA; d_call: TRBD2
cdr3_aa: CASSQDRAGYTF; cdr3_nt: TGTGCCAGCAGCCAAGATCGTGCGGGCTACACCTTC; j_call: TRBJ1-2; v_call: TRBV14; clone_size: NA; d_call: NA
cdr3_aa: CASKSERGSNYGYTF; cdr3_nt: TGCGCCAGCAAATCCGAAAGAGGGAGCAACTATGGCTACACCTTC; j_call: TRBJ1-2; v_call: TRBV4-1; clone_size: NA; d_call: NA
cdr3_aa: CASSLTSKDGYGYTF; cdr3_nt: TGTGCCAGCAGCTTAACTAGTAAGGACGGCTATGGCTACACCTTC; j_call: TRBJ1-2; v_call: TRBV7-2; clone_size: NA; d_call: NA
cdr3_aa: CASSQEGQGYNSPLHF; cdr3_nt: TGTGCCAGCAGCCAAGAAGGACAGGGTTATAATTCACCCCTCCACTTT; j_call: TRBJ1-6; v_call: TRBV3-1/TRBV3-2; clone_size: NA; d_call: TRBD1
cdr3_aa: CASSQVGSRTHEQYF; cdr3_nt: TGCGCCAGCAGCCAAGTGGGTAGTCGGACTCACGAGCAGTACTTC; j_call: TRBJ2-7; v_call: TRBV4-3; clone_size: NA; d_call: NA
cdr3_aa: CASSSGQGNSDTQYF; cdr3_nt: TGTGCCAGCAGTTCCGGACAGGGAAACTCAGATACGCAGTATTTT; j_call: TRBJ2-3; v_call: TRBV7-9; clone_size: NA; d_call: TRBD1
cdr3_aa: CASSPGQGGTEAFF; cdr3_nt: TGTGCCAGCTCACCAGGGCAGGGAGGGACTGAAGCTTTCTTT; j_call: TRBJ1-1; v_call: TRBV18; clone_size: NA; d_call: NA
cdr3_aa: CATRQGLESNQPQHF; cdr3_nt: TGTGCCACCAGACAGGGGTTGGAGAGCAATCAGCCCCAGCATTTT; j_call: TRBJ1-5; v_call: TRBV10-3; clone_size: NA; d_call: TRBD1
cdr3_aa: CASSQGPIPNYGYTF; cdr3_nt: TGCGCCAGCAGCCAAGGGCCGATCCCTAACTATGGCTACACCTTC; j_call: TRBJ1-2; v_call: TRBV4-1; clone_size: NA; d_call: NA
cdr3_aa: CSASRLAGGLHNEQFF; cdr3_nt: TGCAGTGCTAGTCGACTAGCGGGGGGGCTTCACAATGAGCAGTTCTTC; j_call: TRBJ2-1; v_call: TRBV20-1; clone_size: NA; d_call: TRBD2
cdr3_aa: CAWAGTDVAPQHF; cdr3_nt: TGTGCCTGGGCCGGGACAGATGTTGCGCCCCAGCATTTT; j_call: TRBJ1-5; v_call: TRBV30; clone_size: NA; d_call: TRBD1
cdr3_aa: CASSYTVEQFF; cdr3_nt: TGTGCCAGCAGCTACACCGTAGAGCAGTTCTTC; j_call: TRBJ2-1; v_call: TRBV14; clone_size: NA; d_call: NA
cdr3_aa: CASSLVGLVYEQYF; cdr3_nt: TGTGCCAGCAGCTTAGTCGGTCTAGTCTACGAGCAGTACTTC; j_call: TRBJ2-7; v_call: TRBV7-9; clone_size: NA; d_call: NA
cdr3_aa: CAISRAAGGYEQYF; cdr3_nt: TGTGCCATCAGTCGTGCGGCGGGGGGTTACGAGCAGTACTTC; j_call: TRBJ2-7; v_call: TRBV10-3; clone_size: once; d_call: TRBD2
cdr3_aa: CAWRGQGVGKLFF; cdr3_nt: TGTGCCTGGAGGGGACAGGGAGTCGGAAAACTGTTTTTT; j_call: TRBJ1-4; v_call: TRBV30; clone_size: few; d_call: TRBD1
cdr3_aa: CAWSMDRNYGYTF; cdr3_nt: TGTGCCTGGAGTATGGACAGAAACTATGGCTACACCTTC; j_call: TRBJ1-2; v_call: TRBV30; clone_size: NA; d_call: NA
cdr3_aa: CASSLSDIHEQYF; cdr3_nt: TGTGCCAGCAGTTTATCAGATATCCACGAGCAGTACTTC; j_call: TRBJ2-7; v_call: TRBV12-3/TRBV12-4; clone_size: NA; d_call: NA
cdr3_aa: CASSPPDREDTGELFF; cdr3_nt: TGTGCCAGCAGCCCGCCGGACAGGGAGGACACCGGGGAGCTGTTTTTT; j_call: TRBJ2-2; v_call: TRBV7-3; clone_size: NA; d_call: TRBD1
cdr3_aa: CASSERRVNEKLFF; cdr3_nt: TGCGCCAGCAGTGAGAGGAGGGTTAATGAAAAACTGTTTTTT; j_call: TRBJ1-4; v_call: TRBV10-2; clone_size: NA; d_call: NA
cdr3_aa: CASSLAGVKPQHF; cdr3_nt: TGTGCCAGCAGCTTGGCAGGGGTGAAGCCCCAGCATTTT; j_call: TRBJ1-5; v_call: TRBV5-5; clone_size: NA; d_call: NA
cdr3_aa: CASLSRSGTIDHSNQPQHF; cdr3_nt: TGTGCCAGCCTTTCCCGCTCCGGGACTATTGACCATAGCAATCAGCCCCAGCATTTT; j_call: TRBJ1-5; v_call: TRBV28; clone_size: once; d_call: NA
cdr3_aa: CASSPLWSSGGYTF; cdr3_nt: TGTGCCAGCAGTCCGCTTTGGAGTAGCGGTGGCTACACCTTC; j_call: TRBJ1-2; v_call: TRBV27; clone_size: few; d_call: NA
cdr3_aa: CASSATGSGNTIYF; cdr3_nt: TGTGCCAGCAGCGCGACAGGGTCTGGAAACACCATATATTTT; j_call: TRBJ1-3; v_call: TRBV2; clone_size: NA; d_call: TRBD1
cdr3_aa: CASSQQGPATDTQYF; cdr3_nt: TGTGCCAGCAGCCAACAGGGCCCCGCCACAGATACGCAGTATTTT; j_call: TRBJ2-3; v_call: TRBV7-3; clone_size: NA; d_call: NA
cdr3_aa: CASSGPSGGRETQYF; cdr3_nt: TGTGCCAGCAGCGGACCTAGCGGGGGGAGGGAGACCCAGTACTTC; j_call: TRBJ2-5; v_call: TRBV3-1/TRBV3-2; clone_size: once; d_call: TRBD2
cdr3_aa: CAWGTQVGTEAFF; cdr3_nt: TGTGCCTGGGGAACTCAGGTCGGCACTGAAGCTTTCTTT; j_call: TRBJ1-1; v_call: TRBV30; clone_size: NA; d_call: NA
cdr3_aa: CASTPPWTGQHTIYF; cdr3_nt: TGTGCCAGTACACCTCCTTGGACAGGACAACACACCATATATTTT; j_call: TRBJ1-3; v_call: TRBV19; clone_size: NA; d_call: TRBD1
cdr3_aa: CASSLGTGHYGYTF; cdr3_nt: TGTGCCAGCAGCTTAGGGACAGGGCACTATGGCTACACCTTC; j_call: TRBJ1-2; v_call: TRBV7-2; clone_size: NA; d_call: TRBD1
cdr3_aa: CASSAQGRVNEQFF; cdr3_nt: TGTGCCAGCAGCGCCCAGGGGAGGGTCAATGAGCAGTTCTTC; j_call: TRBJ2-1; v_call: TRBV11-3; clone_size: many; d_call: NA
cdr3_aa: CASSVHWNTEAFF; cdr3_nt: TGTGCCAGCAGCGTCCACTGGAACACTGAAGCTTTCTTT; j_call: TRBJ1-1; v_call: TRBV9; clone_size: NA; d_call: NA